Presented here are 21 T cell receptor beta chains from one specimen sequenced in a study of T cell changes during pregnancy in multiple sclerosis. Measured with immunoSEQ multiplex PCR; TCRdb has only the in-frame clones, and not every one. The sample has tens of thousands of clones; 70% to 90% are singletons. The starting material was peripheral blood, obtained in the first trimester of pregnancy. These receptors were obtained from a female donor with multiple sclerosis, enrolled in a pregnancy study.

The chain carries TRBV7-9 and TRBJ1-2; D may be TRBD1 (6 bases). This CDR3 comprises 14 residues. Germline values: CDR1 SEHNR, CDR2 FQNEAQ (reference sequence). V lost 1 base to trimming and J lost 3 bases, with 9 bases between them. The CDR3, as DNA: TGTGCCAGCAGCTTAGACCCAGGGGACTATGGCTACACCTTC. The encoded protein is CASSLDPGDYGYTF.

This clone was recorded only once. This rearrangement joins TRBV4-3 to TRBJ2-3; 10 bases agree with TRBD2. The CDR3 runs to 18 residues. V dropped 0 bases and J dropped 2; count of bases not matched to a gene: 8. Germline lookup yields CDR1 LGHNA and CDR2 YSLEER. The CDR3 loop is CASSQEGSGRVDTDTQYF. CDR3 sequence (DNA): TGCGCCAGCAGCCAAGAAGGAAGCGGGAGGGTCGACACAGATACGCAGTATTTT.

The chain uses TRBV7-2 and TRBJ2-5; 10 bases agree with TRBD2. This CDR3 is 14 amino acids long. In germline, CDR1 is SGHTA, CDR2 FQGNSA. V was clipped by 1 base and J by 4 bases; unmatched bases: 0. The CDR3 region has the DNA TGTGCCAGCAGCTTAGGACTAGCGGGAGAGACCCAGTACTTC. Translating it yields CASSLGLAGETQYF. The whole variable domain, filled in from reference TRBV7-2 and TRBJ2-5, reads GAGVSQSPSNKVTEKGKDVELRCDPISGHTALYWYRQSLGQGLEFLIYFQGNSAPDKSGLPSDRFSAERTGGSVSTLTIQRTQQEDSAVYLCASSLGLAGETQYFGPGTRLLVL.

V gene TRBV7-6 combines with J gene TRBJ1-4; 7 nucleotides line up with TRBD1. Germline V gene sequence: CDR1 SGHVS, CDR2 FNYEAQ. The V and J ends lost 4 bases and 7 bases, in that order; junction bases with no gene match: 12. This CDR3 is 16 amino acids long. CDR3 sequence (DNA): TGTGCCAGCAGCTCTGGCAGGGGGAAGGGTTTTGAAAAACTGTTTTTT. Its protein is CASSSGRGKGFEKLFF.

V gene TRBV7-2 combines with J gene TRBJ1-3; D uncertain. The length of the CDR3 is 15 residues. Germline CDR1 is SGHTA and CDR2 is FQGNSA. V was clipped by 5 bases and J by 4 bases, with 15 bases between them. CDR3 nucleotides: TGTGCCAGCAGCCCCCTAGTAATCTCGGGAAACACCATATATTTT. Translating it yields CASSPLVISGNTIYF.

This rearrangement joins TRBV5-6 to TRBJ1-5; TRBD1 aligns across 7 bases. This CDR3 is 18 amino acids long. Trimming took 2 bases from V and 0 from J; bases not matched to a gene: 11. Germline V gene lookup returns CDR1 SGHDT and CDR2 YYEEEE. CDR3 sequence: CASSFRRTGEFSNQPQHF. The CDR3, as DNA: TGTGCCAGCAGCTTCCGACGAACAGGGGAATTTAGCAATCAGCCCCAGCATTTT.

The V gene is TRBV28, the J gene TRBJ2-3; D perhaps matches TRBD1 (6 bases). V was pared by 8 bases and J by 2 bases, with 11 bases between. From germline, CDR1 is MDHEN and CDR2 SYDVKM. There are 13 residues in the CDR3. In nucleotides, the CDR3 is TGTGCCAGCCAGACAGGTACCACAGATACGCAGTATTTT. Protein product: CASQTGTTDTQYF. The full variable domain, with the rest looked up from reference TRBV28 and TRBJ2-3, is DVKVTQSSRYLVKRTGEKVFLECVQDMDHENMFWYRQDPGLGLRLIYFSYDVKMKEKGDIPEGYSVSREKKERFSLILESASTNQTSMYLCASQTGTTDTQYFGPGTRLTVL.

DNA for the CDR3: TGTGCCAGCAGACAGGGGGTTCTCACAGATACGCAGTATTTT. Translating it yields CASRQGVLTDTQYF. The V and J genes are TRBV5-4 and TRBJ2-3; 8 positions agree with TRBD1. The V gene's germline CDR1 is SGHNT and CDR2 YYREEE (reference sequence). Trimming cost V 5 bases and J 2 bases; bases outside gene matches: 4. CDR3 size: 14 residues.

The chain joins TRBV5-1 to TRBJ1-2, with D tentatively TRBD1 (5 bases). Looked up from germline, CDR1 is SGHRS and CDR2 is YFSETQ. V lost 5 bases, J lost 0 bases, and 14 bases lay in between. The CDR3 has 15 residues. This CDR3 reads CASRTVTQPNYGYTF. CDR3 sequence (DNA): TGCGCCAGCAGGACAGTAACCCAGCCTAACTATGGCTACACCTTC.

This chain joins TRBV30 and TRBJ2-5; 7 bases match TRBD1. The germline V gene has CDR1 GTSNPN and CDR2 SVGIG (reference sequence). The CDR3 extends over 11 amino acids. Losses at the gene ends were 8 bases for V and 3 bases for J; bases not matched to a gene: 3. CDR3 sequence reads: CAGQGEETQYF. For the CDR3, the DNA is TGTGCCGGCCAGGGGGAAGAGACCCAGTACTTC.

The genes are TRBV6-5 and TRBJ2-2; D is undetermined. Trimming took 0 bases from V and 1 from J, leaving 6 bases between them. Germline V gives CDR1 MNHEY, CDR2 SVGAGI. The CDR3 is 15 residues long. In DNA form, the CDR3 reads TGTGCCAGCAGTTACTCGGCGGAGAACACCGGGGAGCTGTTTTTT. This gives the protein CASSYSAENTGELFF.

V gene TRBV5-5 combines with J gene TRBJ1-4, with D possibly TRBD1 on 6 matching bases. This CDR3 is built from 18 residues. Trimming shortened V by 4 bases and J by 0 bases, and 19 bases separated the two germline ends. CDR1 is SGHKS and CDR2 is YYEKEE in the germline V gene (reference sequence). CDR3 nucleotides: TGTGCCAGCAGCCTGACAGGAGAATACCTTGCAACTAATGAAAAACTGTTTTTT. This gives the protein CASSLTGEYLATNEKLFF. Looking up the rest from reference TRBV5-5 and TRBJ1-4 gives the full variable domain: DAGVTQSPTHLIKTRGQQVTLRCSPISGHKSVSWYQQVLGQGPQFIFQYYEKEERGRGNFPDRFSARQFPNYSSELNVNALLLGDSALYLCASSLTGEYLATNEKLFFGSGTQLSVL.

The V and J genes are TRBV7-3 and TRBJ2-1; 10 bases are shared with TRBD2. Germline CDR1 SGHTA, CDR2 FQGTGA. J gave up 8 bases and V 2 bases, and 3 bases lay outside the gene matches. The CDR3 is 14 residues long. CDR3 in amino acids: CASSLASGSDEQFF. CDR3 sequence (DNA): TGTGCCAGCAGCTTAGCTAGCGGGAGTGATGAGCAGTTCTTC.

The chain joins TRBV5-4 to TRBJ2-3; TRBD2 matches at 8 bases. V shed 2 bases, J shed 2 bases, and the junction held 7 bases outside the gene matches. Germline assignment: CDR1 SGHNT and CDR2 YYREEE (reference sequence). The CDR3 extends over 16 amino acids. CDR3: CASSLVAGYPTDTQYF. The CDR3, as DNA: TGTGCCAGCAGCTTAGTAGCGGGATACCCCACAGATACGCAGTATTTT.

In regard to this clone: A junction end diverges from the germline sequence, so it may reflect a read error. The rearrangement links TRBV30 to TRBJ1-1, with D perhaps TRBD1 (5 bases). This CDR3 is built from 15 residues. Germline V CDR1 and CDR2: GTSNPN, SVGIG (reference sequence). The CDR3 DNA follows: TGTGCCTGGAGTCCAGACCGACAGCAGAACATTGAAGCTTTCTTT. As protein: CAWSPDRQQNIEAFF. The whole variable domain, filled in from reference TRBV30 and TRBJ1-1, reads SQTIHQWPATLVQPVGSPLSLECTVEGTSNPNLYWYRQAAGRGLQLLFYSVGIGQISSEVPQNLSASRPQDRQFILSSKKLLLSDSGFYLCAWSPDRQQNIEAFFGQGTRLTVV.

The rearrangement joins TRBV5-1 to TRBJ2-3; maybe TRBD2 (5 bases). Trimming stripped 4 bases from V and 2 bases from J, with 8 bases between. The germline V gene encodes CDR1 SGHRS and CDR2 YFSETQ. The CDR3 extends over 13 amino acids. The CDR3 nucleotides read TGCGCCAGCAGCCTGGACTTCACAGATACGCAGTATTTT. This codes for CASSLDFTDTQYF.

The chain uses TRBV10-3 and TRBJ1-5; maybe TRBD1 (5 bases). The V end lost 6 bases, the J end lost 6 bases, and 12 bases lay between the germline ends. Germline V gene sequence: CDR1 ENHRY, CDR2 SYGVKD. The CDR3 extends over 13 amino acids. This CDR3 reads CAISGGTFQPQHF. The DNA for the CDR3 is TGTGCCATCAGCGGGGGGACGTTTCAGCCCCAGCATTTT.

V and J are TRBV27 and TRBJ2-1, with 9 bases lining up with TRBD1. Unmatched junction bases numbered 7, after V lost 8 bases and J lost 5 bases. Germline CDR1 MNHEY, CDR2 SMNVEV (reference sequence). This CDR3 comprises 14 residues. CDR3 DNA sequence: TGTGCCAGCGGCGGACAGGGGTTCGACAATGAGCAGTTCTTC. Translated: CASGGQGFDNEQFF.

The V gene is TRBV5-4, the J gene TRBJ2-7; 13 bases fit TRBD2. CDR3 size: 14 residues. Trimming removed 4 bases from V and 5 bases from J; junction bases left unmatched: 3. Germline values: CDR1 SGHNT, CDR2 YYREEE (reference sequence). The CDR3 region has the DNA TGTGCCAGCAGCCCGGGACTAGCGGGACACGAGCAGTACTTC. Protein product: CASSPGLAGHEQYF.

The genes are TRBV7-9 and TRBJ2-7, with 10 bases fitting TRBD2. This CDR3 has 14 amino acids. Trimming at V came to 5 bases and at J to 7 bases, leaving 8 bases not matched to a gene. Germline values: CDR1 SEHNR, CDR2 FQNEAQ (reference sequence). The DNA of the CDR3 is TGTGCCAGCAGCCCAGGAGCGGGAGGGGATGAGCAGTACTTC. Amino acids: CASSPGAGGDEQYF.

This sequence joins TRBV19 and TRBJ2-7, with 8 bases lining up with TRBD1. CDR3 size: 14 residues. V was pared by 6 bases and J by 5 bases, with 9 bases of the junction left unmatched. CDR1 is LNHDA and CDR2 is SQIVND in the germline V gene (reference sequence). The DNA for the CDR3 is TGTGCCAGTAGCTACCGGACAGGGATAGACGAGCAGTACTTC. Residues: CASSYRTGIDEQYF.